The 4 T cell receptor beta chains in this list originate from one sample, sequenced in a study of glioma-infiltrating T cells. Using RNA template, CDR3s of TCR alpha and beta were amplified with iRepertoire arm-PCR. TCRdb reanalysed the multiplex PCR reads using MiXCR and keeps one entry per CDR3 protein. Here the sample spans around 390,000 distinct CDR3 sequences, 41% being singletons. The sample consisted of glioma tissue, nonneoplastic brain tissue, or PBMCs (not recorded which). Source of these receptors: a human donor with low-grade glioma or glioblastoma, undergoing nonglioma brain surgery, or in good health (not recorded which).

This clonotype was detected ten times or more. The V and J genes are TRBV6-1 and TRBJ2-1, with 10 bases matching TRBD2. This CDR3 has 18 residues. The germline V gene encodes CDR1 MNHNS and CDR2 SASEGT. V shed 6 bases and J 0 bases; nucleotides not matched to a gene: 11. CDR3 amino acids: CASSRTTSGFSSYNEQFF. DNA of the CDR3: TGTGCCAGCAGCCGCACGACTAGCGGGTTCAGCTCCTACAATGAGCAGTTCTTC.

As regards this clonotype: A much larger clone lies a single base off, so this may be a read error. The rearrangement links TRBV6-1 to TRBJ2-1; D might be TRBD1 or TRBD2, each matching 5 bases. V lost 7 bases, J lost 10 bases, and 23 bases lay in between. This CDR3 is 15 amino acids long. Germline V gene sequence: CDR1 MNHNS, CDR2 SASEGT. The CDR3 DNA is TGTGCCAGCACCGGGCCGGGGACGTTTTCCTACGAGCAGTTCTTC. Translated, it gives CASTGPGTFSYEQFF.

The chain recombines TRBV20-1 with TRBJ2-1, with D possibly matching TRBD2 (5 bases). Trimming stripped 4 bases from V and 8 bases from J, with 21 bases between. The CDR3 contains 15 residues. The germline CDR1 and CDR2 sequences are DFQATT and SNEGSKA (reference sequence). CDR3 loop: CSAITRVGFTDEQFF. Here the CDR3 DNA reads TGCAGTGCTATTACTAGGGTGGGTTTCACCGATGAGCAGTTCTTC.

Note on this clonotype: Given a much more abundant clone one base away, this may be a read error. This chain uses TRBV15 with TRBJ2-1; D is ambiguous. In germline, CDR1 is LNHNV, CDR2 YYDKDF (reference sequence). The CDR3 contains 14 residues. The CDR3 region is CATSRPKGYNKQFF. For the CDR3, the DNA is TGTGCCACCAGCAGACCGAAGGGCTACAATAAGCAGTTCTTC. Complete variable domain (other parts from reference TRBV15 and TRBJ2-1): DAMVIQNPRYQVTQFGKPVTLSCSQTLNHNVMYWYQQKSSQAPKLLFHYYDKDFNNEADTPDNFQSRRPNTSFCFLDIRSPGLGDTAMYLCATSRPKGYNKQFFGPGTRLTVL.